This TCR beta chain was found in a study of lymphopenia after photon versus proton radiotherapy (dated by TCRdb to between 2019 and 2020). As for the study more broadly: Photon and proton radiation therapy were compared by the study for their immunological effects in patients with gastrointestinal tumors who developed high-grade lymphopenia. The 15 to 20 patients in the cohort had gastrointestinal tumors, were treated with either photon or proton therapy, and subsequently developed lymphopenia. The goal of the study was to describe how the two radiation modalities differ in their effects on the immune system.

Reading from cysteine to phenylalanine, the CDR3 counts 20 amino acids. CDR3 DNA is the only sequence kept; it has 60 bases, read in frame from the first base. Overall results and qualifications from the work: During treatment, patients who received photon therapy lost naive T cells and TCR diversity and gained effector/memory populations, whereas patients who received proton therapy remained relatively stable. The survival association was examined only in patients who died, and the authors described better survival with proton therapy as a possibility, not as a demonstrated result. After the lymphocyte count nadir, repertoires from photon-treated patients showed oligoclonal expansion, particularly of CD8+ Temra cells, and this expansion drove the decline in diversity. Across the cohort, a larger post-nadir drop in TCR diversity was inversely correlated with overall survival time among patients who died.

The library relied on the immunoSEQ multiplex PCR assay. T cell repertoires were profiled with deep sequencing of rearranged TCR beta loci together with multiparametric flow cytometry. TCRdb took over this immuneACCESS table, retaining in-frame rearrangements with V and J assigned. Such tables are incomplete; in checked studies, under half of the missing clones stem from an unresolved V gene, and the remainder is unexplained. The sample data list over 30,000 clones, and over 75% of these were observed just once. Of the sample, around 13% falls within the top ten clones. In regard to this clone: Its cognate antigen has yet to be identified. One base away there is no much larger clone; base qualities are not given.

The sample here was peripheral blood, taken from a patient treated with proton-based radiotherapy. This TCR derives from a woman in her seventies with pancreatic cancer. The chain employs TRBV21-1 and TRBJ2-2. TRBV21-1 constitutes a pseudogene. CDR3 sequence: CASSKVEPSGTLKNTGELFF. The DNA is as follows: TGTGCCAGCAGCAAAGTGGAGCCCTCCGGGACCCTTAAGAACACCGGGGAGCTGTTTTTT.